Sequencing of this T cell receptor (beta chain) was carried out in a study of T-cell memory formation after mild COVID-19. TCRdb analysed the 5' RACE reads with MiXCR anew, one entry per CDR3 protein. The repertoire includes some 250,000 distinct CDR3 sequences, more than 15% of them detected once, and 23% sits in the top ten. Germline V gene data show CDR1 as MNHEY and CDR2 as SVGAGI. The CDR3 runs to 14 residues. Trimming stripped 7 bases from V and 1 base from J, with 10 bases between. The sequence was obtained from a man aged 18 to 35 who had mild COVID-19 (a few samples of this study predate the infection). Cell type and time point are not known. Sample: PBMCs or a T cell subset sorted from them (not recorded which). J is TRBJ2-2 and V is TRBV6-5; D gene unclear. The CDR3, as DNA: TGTGCCAGCATTCGGACGGGGAACACCGGGGAGCTGTTTTTT. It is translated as CASIRTGNTGELFF.